This is a list of T cell receptor beta chains from one sample in a study of CD8+ T cells in alopecia areata. Generated by immunoSEQ multiplex PCR, the TCRdb table keeps only in-frame clones and is missing some. This table holds 180,000 or so clones, 51% found once. The input for sequencing was CD8+ T cells sorted from blood, taken at roughly week 52, from a patient treated with tofacitinib. The receptor source for this set is a human donor with alopecia areata. Both conserved end residues are part of each CDR3. D genes are given only for firm matches. For some rows the clone size is stated as once, few or many, or as a class when expanded; others skip it.

v_gene: TRBV5-1; j_gene: TRBJ2-7; abundance: -; d_gene: -; CDR3aa: CASSLERARGEQYF; CDR3nt: TGCGCCAGCAGCTTGGAGCGGGCGCGGGGCGAGCAGTACTTC
v_gene: TRBV6-5; j_gene: TRBJ2-5; abundance: -; d_gene: TRBD2; CDR3aa: CASGVKRGQETQYF; CDR3nt: TGTGCCAGCGGGGTTAAGCGGGGACAAGAGACCCAGTACTTC
v_gene: TRBV5-4; j_gene: TRBJ2-5; abundance: -; d_gene: -; CDR3aa: CASSLVPGQETQYF; CDR3nt: TGTGCCAGCAGCTTGGTTCCAGGGCAGGAGACCCAGTACTTC
v_gene: TRBV5-6; j_gene: TRBJ2-5; abundance: -; d_gene: -; CDR3aa: CASSSQELEQYF; CDR3nt: TGTGCCAGCAGCTCTCAGGAACTGGAGCAGTACTTC
v_gene: TRBV5-6; j_gene: TRBJ1-1; abundance: -; d_gene: -; CDR3aa: CASSLAGANTEAFF; CDR3nt: TGTGCCAGCAGCTTGGCGGGAGCCAACACTGAAGCTTTCTTT
v_gene: TRBV5-6; j_gene: TRBJ1-4; abundance: -; d_gene: -; CDR3aa: CASSPGGLLEKLFF; CDR3nt: TGTGCCAGCAGCCCTGGGGGGCTGTTGGAAAAACTGTTTTTT
v_gene: TRBV5-6; j_gene: TRBJ1-4; abundance: few; d_gene: -; CDR3aa: CASSSTSGLLGRLFF; CDR3nt: TGTGCCAGCAGCTCCACATCGGGACTTCTCGGGAGACTGTTTTTT
v_gene: TRBV9; j_gene: TRBJ1-2; abundance: -; d_gene: -; CDR3aa: CASSVTREDGYTF; CDR3nt: TGTGCCAGCAGCGTAACCAGGGAGGATGGCTACACCTTC
v_gene: TRBV4-1; j_gene: TRBJ1-2; abundance: -; d_gene: TRBD1; CDR3aa: CASSLDGTGWKDYTF; CDR3nt: TGCGCCAGCAGCCTTGACGGGACAGGGTGGAAGGACTACACCTTC
v_gene: TRBV29-1; j_gene: TRBJ2-7; abundance: -; d_gene: -; CDR3aa: CSVAGGGEQYF; CDR3nt: TGCAGCGTTGCTGGGGGTGGCGAGCAGTACTTC
v_gene: TRBV7-9; j_gene: TRBJ2-2; abundance: -; d_gene: TRBD1; CDR3aa: CASSQTGTTGELFF; CDR3nt: TGTGCCAGCAGCCAGACAGGGACCACCGGGGAGCTGTTTTTT
v_gene: TRBV6-5; j_gene: TRBJ1-1; abundance: -; d_gene: TRBD1; CDR3aa: CASSVTGATEAFF; CDR3nt: TGTGCCAGCAGCGTCACAGGGGCTACTGAAGCTTTCTTT
v_gene: TRBV7-9; j_gene: TRBJ1-1; abundance: few; d_gene: TRBD1; CDR3aa: CASSFLTGGNTEAFF; CDR3nt: TGTGCCAGCAGCTTTCTGACAGGGGGGAACACTGAAGCTTTCTTT
v_gene: TRBV6-1; j_gene: TRBJ1-1; abundance: -; d_gene: -; CDR3aa: CASSAQPNTEAFF; CDR3nt: TGTGCCAGCAGTGCTCAGCCGAACACTGAAGCTTTCTTT